The clone carrying this TCR beta chain was seen many times. The antigen is not known. This entry is derived from a study of Graves' ophthalmopathy and Graves' hyperthyroidism. Study-level points and caveats: Blood also held most thyroid clonotypes expanded above 0.001 frequency. Cross-validated, the 13-signature model showed 87.88%/81.08% sensitivity/specificity, and 80%/75% in the test set.

The CDR3 extends over 14 amino acids. J lost 7 bases, V lost 8 bases, and 12 bases had no gene match. In germline, CDR1 is ENHRY, CDR2 SYGVKD. RNA served as the template for amplifying TCR beta CDR3 regions. First-round RT-PCR employed HTBI primers, with a second-round multiplex PCR after it. One entry per CDR3 protein results from TCRdb running MiXCR on the multiplex PCR reads. The data show 1 million to 1.3 million distinct CDR3 sequences, with approximately 35% seen just once and 8.5% to 14% held by the top ten. Sequenced sample: peripheral blood or thyroid tissue (not recorded which). The rearrangement links TRBV10-3 to TRBJ2-7; TRBD1 matches at 9 bases. The receptor was isolated from an adult man with Graves' hyperthyroidism. The DNA for the CDR3 is TGTGCCATCGGGAGGGACAGGGCCGCTGGGGAGCAGTACTTC. Translated: CAIGRDRAAGEQYF.